This T cell receptor beta chain was recovered during a study of T cell responses to AZD1222 COVID-19 vaccine. The data were produced by immunoSEQ multiplex PCR, yet TCRdb's version contains in-frame clones alone and is incomplete. The table lists roughly 150,000 clones, roughly nine tenths of them singletons. The CDR3 is made up of 16 amino acids. Germline V CDR1 and CDR2: LNHDA, SQIVND (reference sequence). V was cut by 3 bases and J by 2 bases, with 17 bases left in between. Study-wide results and caveats: Targeting of unmutated variant regions was reportedly seen in nearly half of spike-specific TCRs.

With regard to this clone: Its antigen is not known.

V is TRBV19 and J is TRBJ2-7; the D is unclear. This clonotype was sampled from an adult who received the AZD1222 COVID-19 vaccine. This specimen consisted of peripheral blood, obtained 28 days after the second AZD1222 dose. The CDR3 coding sequence is TGTGCCAGTAGTATGAAGTGGAGAATGCCCGCCTACGAGCAGTACTTC. As protein: CASSMKWRMPAYEQYF. Full variable domain (remainder filled in from reference TRBV19 and TRBJ2-7): DGGITQSPKYLFRKEGQNVTLSCEQNLNHDAMYWYRQDPGQGLRLIYYSQIVNDFQKGDIAEGYSVSREKKESFPLTVTSAQKNPTAFYLCASSMKWRMPAYEQYFGPGTRLTVT.